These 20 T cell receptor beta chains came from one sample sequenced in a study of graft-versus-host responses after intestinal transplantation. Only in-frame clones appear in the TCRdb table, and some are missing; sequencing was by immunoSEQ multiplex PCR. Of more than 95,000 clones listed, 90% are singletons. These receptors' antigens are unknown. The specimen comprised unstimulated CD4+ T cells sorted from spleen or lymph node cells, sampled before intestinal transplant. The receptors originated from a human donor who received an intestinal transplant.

Written as DNA, the CDR3 is TGCAGCGCCATGACAGCGGGGAACACTGAAGCTTTCTTT. The encoded protein is CSAMTAGNTEAFF. The rearrangement uses TRBV29-1 and TRBJ1-1; D perhaps matches TRBD1 (5 bases). CDR3 length equals 13 residues. V shed 7 bases and J shed 1 base, with 13 bases lying between them. Looked up from germline, CDR1 is SQVTM and CDR2 is ANQGSEA.

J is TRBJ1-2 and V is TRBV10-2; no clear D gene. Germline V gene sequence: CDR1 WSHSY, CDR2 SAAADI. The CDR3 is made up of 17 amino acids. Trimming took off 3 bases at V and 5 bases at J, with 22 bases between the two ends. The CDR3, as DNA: TGCGCCAGCAGTGAAGGTCACCTCCGAGGGAGCAGATATGGCTACACCTTC. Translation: CASSEGHLRGSRYGYTF.

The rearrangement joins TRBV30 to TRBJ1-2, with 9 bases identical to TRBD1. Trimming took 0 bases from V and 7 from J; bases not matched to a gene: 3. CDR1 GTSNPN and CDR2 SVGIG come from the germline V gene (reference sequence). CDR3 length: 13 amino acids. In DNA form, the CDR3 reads TGTGCCTGGAGTGTGGGGACAGGGACTGGCTACACCTTC. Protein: CAWSVGTGTGYTF. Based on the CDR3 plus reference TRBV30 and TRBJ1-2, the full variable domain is SQTIHQWPATLVQPVGSPLSLECTVEGTSNPNLYWYRQAAGRGLQLLFYSVGIGQISSEVPQNLSASRPQDRQFILSSKKLLLSDSGFYLCAWSVGTGTGYTFGSGTRLTVV.

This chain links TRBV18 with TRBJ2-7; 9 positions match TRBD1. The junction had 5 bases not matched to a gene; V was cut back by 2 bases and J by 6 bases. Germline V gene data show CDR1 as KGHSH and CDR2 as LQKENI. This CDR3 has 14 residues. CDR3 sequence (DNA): TGTGCCAGCTCACCAAGGGACAGGGTGAGCGAGCAGTACTTC. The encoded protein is CASSPRDRVSEQYF.

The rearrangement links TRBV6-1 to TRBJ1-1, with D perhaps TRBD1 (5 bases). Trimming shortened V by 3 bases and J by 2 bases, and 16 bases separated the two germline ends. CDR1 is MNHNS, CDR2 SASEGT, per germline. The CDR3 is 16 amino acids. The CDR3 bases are TGTGCCAGCAGTGACCTGGACAAATCTTTAAACACTGAAGCTTTCTTT. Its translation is CASSDLDKSLNTEAFF.

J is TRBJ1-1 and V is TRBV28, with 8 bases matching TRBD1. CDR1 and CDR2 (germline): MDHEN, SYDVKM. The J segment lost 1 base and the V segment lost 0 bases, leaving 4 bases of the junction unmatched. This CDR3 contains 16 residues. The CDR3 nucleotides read TGTGCCAGCAGTTTATGGGTGGGGACAGGGAACACTGAAGCTTTCTTT. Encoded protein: CASSLWVGTGNTEAFF.

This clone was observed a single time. The CDR3 sequence is CAWSSVNEQFF. DNA for the CDR3: TGTGCCTGGAGTTCTGTAAATGAGCAGTTCTTC. This chain joins TRBV30 and TRBJ2-1, with D unclear. Germline V gene data show CDR1 as GTSNPN and CDR2 as SVGIG (reference sequence). The ends were cut back, 2 bases at V and 7 bases at J, with 6 bases in the middle. The CDR3 has 11 residues.

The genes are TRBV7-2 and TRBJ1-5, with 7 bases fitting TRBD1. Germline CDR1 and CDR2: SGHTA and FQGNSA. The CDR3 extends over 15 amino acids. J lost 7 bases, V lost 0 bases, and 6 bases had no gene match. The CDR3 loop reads CASSLATGVAQPQHF. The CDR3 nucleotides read TGTGCCAGCAGCTTAGCCACAGGGGTAGCGCAGCCCCAGCATTTT.

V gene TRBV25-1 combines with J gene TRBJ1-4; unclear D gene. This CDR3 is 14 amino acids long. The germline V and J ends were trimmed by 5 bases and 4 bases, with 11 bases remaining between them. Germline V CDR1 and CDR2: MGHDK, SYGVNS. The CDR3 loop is CASSMARGNEKLFF. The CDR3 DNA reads TGTGCCAGCAGTATGGCACGGGGTAATGAAAAACTGTTTTTT.

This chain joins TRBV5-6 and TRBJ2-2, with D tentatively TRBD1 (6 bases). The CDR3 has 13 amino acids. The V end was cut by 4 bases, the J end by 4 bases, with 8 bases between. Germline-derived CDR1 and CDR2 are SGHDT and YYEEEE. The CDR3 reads CASSGQPTGELFF. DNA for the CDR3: TGTGCCAGCAGCGGACAGCCCACCGGGGAGCTGTTTTTT.

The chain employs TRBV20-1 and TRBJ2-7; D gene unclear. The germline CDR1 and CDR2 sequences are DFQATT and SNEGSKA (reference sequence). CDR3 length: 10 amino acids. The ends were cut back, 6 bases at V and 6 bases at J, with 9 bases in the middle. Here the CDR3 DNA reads TGCAGTGCCTCGGTTATCGAGCAGTACTTC. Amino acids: CSASVIEQYF.

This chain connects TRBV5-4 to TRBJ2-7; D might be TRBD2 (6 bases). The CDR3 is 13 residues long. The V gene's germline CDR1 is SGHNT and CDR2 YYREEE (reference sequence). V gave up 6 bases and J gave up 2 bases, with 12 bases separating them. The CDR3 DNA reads TGTGCCAGCACCCTTCCGGGGGCCTACGAGCAGTACTTC. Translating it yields CASTLPGAYEQYF.

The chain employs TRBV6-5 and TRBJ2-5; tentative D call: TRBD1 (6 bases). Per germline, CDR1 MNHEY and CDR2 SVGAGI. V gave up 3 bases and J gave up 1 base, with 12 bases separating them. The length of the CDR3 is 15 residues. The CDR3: CASSYSGHIQETQYF. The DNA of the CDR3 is TGTGCCAGCAGTTATTCGGGACACATCCAAGAGACCCAGTACTTC.

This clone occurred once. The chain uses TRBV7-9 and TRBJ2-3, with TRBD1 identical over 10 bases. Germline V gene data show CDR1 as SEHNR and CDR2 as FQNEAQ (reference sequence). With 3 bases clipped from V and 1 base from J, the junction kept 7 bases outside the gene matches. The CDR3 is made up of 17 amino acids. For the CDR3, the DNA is TGTGCCAGCAGCTTCCGGGACAGGGGCCCTGGCACAGATACGCAGTATTTT. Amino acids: CASSFRDRGPGTDTQYF.

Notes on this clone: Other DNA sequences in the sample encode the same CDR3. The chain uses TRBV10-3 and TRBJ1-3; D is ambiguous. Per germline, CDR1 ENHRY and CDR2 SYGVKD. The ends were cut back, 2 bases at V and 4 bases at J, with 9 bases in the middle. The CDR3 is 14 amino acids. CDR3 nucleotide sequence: TGTGCCATCAGTGAGAAGGCAGGCGGAAACACCATATATTTT. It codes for CAISEKAGGNTIYF.

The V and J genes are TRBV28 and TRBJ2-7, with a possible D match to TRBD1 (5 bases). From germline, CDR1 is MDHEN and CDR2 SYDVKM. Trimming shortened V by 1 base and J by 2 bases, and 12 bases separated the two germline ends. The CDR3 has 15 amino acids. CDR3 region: CASSLSRALPYEQYF. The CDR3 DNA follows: TGTGCCAGCAGTTTATCCAGGGCTCTACCCTACGAGCAGTACTTC. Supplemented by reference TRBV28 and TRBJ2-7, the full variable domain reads DVKVTQSSRYLVKRTGEKVFLECVQDMDHENMFWYRQDPGLGLRLIYFSYDVKMKEKGDIPEGYSVSREKKERFSLILESASTNQTSMYLCASSLSRALPYEQYFGPGTRLTVT.

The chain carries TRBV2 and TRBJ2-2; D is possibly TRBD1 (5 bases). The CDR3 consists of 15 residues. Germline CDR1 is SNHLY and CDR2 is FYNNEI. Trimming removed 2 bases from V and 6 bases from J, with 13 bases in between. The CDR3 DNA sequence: TGTGCCAGCAGTGAAATTCGGCAGGGCTCCGGGGAGCTGTTTTTT. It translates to CASSEIRQGSGELFF.

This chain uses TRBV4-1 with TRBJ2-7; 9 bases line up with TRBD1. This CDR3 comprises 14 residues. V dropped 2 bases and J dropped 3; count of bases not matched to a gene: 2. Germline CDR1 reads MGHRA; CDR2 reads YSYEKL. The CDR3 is CASSQPGQGYEQYF. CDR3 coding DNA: TGCGCCAGCAGCCAACCGGGACAGGGCTACGAGCAGTACTTC.

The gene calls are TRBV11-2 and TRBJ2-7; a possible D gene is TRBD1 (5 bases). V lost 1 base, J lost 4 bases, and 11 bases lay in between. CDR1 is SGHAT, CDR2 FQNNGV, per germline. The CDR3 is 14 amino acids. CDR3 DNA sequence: TGTGCCAGCAGCTTAGCAGGGTATCGGTACGAGCAGTACTTC. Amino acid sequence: CASSLAGYRYEQYF.

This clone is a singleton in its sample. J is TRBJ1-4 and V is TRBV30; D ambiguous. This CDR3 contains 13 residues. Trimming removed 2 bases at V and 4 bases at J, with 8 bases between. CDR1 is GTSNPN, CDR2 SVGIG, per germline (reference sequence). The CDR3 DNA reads TGTGCCTGGAGTCCCGGTTTTAATGAAAAACTGTTTTTT. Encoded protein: CAWSPGFNEKLFF.